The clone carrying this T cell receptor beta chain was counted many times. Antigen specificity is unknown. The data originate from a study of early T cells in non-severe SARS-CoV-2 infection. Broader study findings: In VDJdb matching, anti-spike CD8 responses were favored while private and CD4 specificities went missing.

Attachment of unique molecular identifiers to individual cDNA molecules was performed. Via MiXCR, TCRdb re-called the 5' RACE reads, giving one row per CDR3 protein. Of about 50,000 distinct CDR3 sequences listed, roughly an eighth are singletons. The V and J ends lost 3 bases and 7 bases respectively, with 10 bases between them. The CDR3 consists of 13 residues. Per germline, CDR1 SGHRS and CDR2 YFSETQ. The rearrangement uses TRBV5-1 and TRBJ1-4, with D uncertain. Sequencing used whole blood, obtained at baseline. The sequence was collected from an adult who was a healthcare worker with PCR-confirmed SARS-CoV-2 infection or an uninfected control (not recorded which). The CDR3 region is CASSSQNPEKLFF. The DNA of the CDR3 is TGCGCCAGCAGCTCACAGAATCCTGAAAAACTGTTTTTT.